This TCR beta chain was identified in a study of early T cells in non-severe SARS-CoV-2 infection. Germline CDR1 is LNHDA and CDR2 is SQIVND (reference sequence). Trimming removed 6 bases from V and 2 bases from J, with 17 bases in between. The CDR3 totals 17 residues. Individual cDNA molecules were tagged with unique molecular identifiers. A single record per CDR3 protein comes from TCRdb applying MiXCR to the 5' RACE reads. The sample consists of tens of thousands of distinct CDR3 sequences, approximately 14% of them appearing once. The receptor comes from an adult who was a healthcare worker with PCR-confirmed SARS-CoV-2 infection or an uninfected control (not recorded which). The sequenced sample was whole blood. The chain links TRBV19 to TRBJ2-6; D perhaps matches TRBD2 (6 bases). The CDR3 loop reads CASSLSAGGTGANVLTF. CDR3 in DNA: TGTGCCAGTAGCCTCTCCGCCGGAGGGACTGGGGCCAACGTCCTGACTTTC.